The 18 T cell receptor beta chains below come from one sample, sequenced in a study of graft-versus-host responses after intestinal transplantation. No antigen has been identified for these receptors. TCRdb's copy holds only in-frame clones and misses some; the assay was immunoSEQ multiplex PCR. The repertoire holds around 40,000 clones, with approximately 95% as singletons. This specimen consisted of unstimulated CD8+ T cells sorted from spleen or lymph node cells, obtained before transplant. The receptors were sampled from a human donor who was the organ donor for an intestinal transplant.

The rearrangement joins TRBV6-5 to TRBJ1-6; D may be TRBD1 (6 bases). Germline CDR1 is MNHEY and CDR2 is SVGAGI. This CDR3 spans 13 amino acids. The germline V and J ends were trimmed by 6 bases and 10 bases, with 13 bases remaining between them. In nucleotides, the CDR3 is TGTGCCAGCAGCAGGGGCAGTCAGTCACCCCTCCACTTT. It yields the protein CASSRGSQSPLHF.

The CDR3 sequence: CATSTRPRTAEQYF. In nucleotides, the CDR3 is TGTGCCACCAGCACACGGCCCAGAACCGCCGAGCAGTACTTC. V usage is TRBV15 and J usage is TRBJ2-7; no reliable D call. With 4 bases removed from V and 6 bases from J, the gap between germline ends came to 16 bases. The CDR3 totals 14 residues. Germline CDR1 and CDR2: LNHNV and YYDKDF (reference sequence).

The V call is TRBV6-5, the J call TRBJ2-7, with D perhaps matching TRBD2 (6 bases). The CDR3 sequence is 11 residues long. V was trimmed by 6 bases and J by 5 bases, leaving 8 bases between them. Germline V lookup: CDR1 MNHEY, CDR2 SVGAGI. In DNA form, the CDR3 reads TGTGCCAGCAGGGACTATCACGAGCAGTACTTC. Amino acids: CASRDYHEQYF.

The genes are TRBV7-6 and TRBJ2-1, with D maybe TRBD2 (6 bases). The CDR3 extends over 13 amino acids. Germline CDR1 and CDR2: SGHVS and FNYEAQ. Trimming pared 5 bases from V and 9 bases from J, leaving 14 bases between. The CDR3 spells CASSPGETVEQFF. In DNA, the CDR3 is TGTGCCAGCAGCCCGGGAGAGACGGTTGAGCAGTTCTTC.

This chain uses TRBV6-5 with TRBJ1-6; D remains unclear. This CDR3 comprises 13 residues. V was cut by 2 bases and J by 6 bases, with 5 bases left in between. The germline V gene encodes CDR1 MNHEY and CDR2 SVGAGI. CDR3 in DNA: TGTGCCAGCAGTTACAGGCGTAATTCACCCCTCCACTTT. This encodes CASSYRRNSPLHF.

The rearrangement links TRBV4-1 to TRBJ1-2; possibly TRBD1 for D (6 bases). CDR3 length: 15 amino acids. Germline assignment: CDR1 MGHRA and CDR2 YSYEKL. Trimming cost V 3 bases and J 4 bases, with 15 bases left between them. CDR3 sequence (DNA): TGCGCCAGCAGCCACCTGACAGGTGACCGCTATGGCTACACCTTC. Translation: CASSHLTGDRYGYTF.

V usage is TRBV7-6 and J usage is TRBJ1-1; 8 bases map to TRBD1. J was trimmed by 0 bases and V by 4 bases; bases with no gene match: 10. Germline-derived CDR1 and CDR2 are SGHVS and FNYEAQ. The CDR3 has 17 residues. The DNA for the CDR3 is TGTGCCAGCAGCTCACTAGACAGGGGCTGGCTGAACACTGAAGCTTTCTTT. Translated, it gives CASSSLDRGWLNTEAFF.

The chain employs TRBV2 and TRBJ2-3; 7 nucleotides line up with TRBD2. Germline CDR1 and CDR2: SNHLY and FYNNEI. V lost 2 bases to trimming and J lost 1 base; unmatched junction nucleotides: 0. The CDR3 contains 14 residues. The CDR3 coding sequence is TGTGCCAGCAGTGAACTAGCGGGCACAGATACGCAGTATTTT. Protein: CASSELAGTDTQYF.

This clone was counted only a few times. This chain uses TRBV11-3 with TRBJ1-2, with D hard to call. Germline CDR1 SGHNT, CDR2 YENEEA. V lost 9 bases and J lost 5, with 16 bases in between. CDR3 size: 13 residues. The DNA of the CDR3 is TGTGCCAGTGGAGGCAGCACTTTTTATGGCTACACCTTC. Translating gives CASGGSTFYGYTF.

The chain combines TRBV5-1 with TRBJ1-2; D not certain. Germline-derived CDR1 and CDR2 are SGHRS and YFSETQ. The germline V and J ends were trimmed by 0 bases and 3 bases, with 6 bases remaining between them. The CDR3 totals 13 residues. The CDR3 is CASSLAAYYGYTF. The CDR3 coding sequence is TGCGCCAGCAGCTTGGCCGCGTACTATGGCTACACCTTC.

This clone came up a few times. The V gene is TRBV7-9, the J gene TRBJ2-2, with TRBD1 matching over 7 bases. V was pared by 5 bases and J by 1 base, with 10 bases of the junction left unmatched. The germline gives CDR1 SEHNR, CDR2 FQNEAQ (reference sequence). The CDR3 contains 17 residues. CDR3 amino acids: CASSPRFGTENTGELFF. The CDR3 region has the DNA TGTGCCAGCAGCCCACGTTTTGGGACAGAGAACACCGGGGAGCTGTTTTTT. The full variable domain, completed using reference TRBV7-9 and TRBJ2-2, is DTGVSQNPRHKITKRGQNVTFRCDPISEHNRLYWYRQTLGQGPEFLTYFQNEAQLEKSRLLSDRFSAERPKGSFSTLEIQRTEQGDSAMYLCASSPRFGTENTGELFFGEGSRLTVL.

The gene calls are TRBV5-5 and TRBJ2-7; 7 bases line up with TRBD2. Germline trimming cut 2 bases from V and 4 bases from J; bases unmatched to any gene: 18. Germline V gene lookup returns CDR1 SGHKS and CDR2 YYEKEE (reference sequence). The CDR3 sequence is 18 residues long. The CDR3 DNA sequence: TGTGCCAGCAGCTTATCAGACTTTCCTGGAGGACTAGATTACGAGCAGTACTTC. Translation gives CASSLSDFPGGLDYEQYF.

V gene TRBV21-1 combines with J gene TRBJ1-5. TRBV21-1 is an annotated pseudogene. This CDR3 has 15 amino acids. For the CDR3, the DNA is TGTGCCAGCAGCAAATCCCGACGGAGCAATCAGCCCCAGCATTTT. This translates into CASSKSRRSNQPQHF.

This rearrangement joins TRBV4-3 to TRBJ2-7; no reliable D call. The V end was cut by 1 base, the J end by 1 base, with 8 bases between. The CDR3 totals 14 residues. Germline-derived CDR1 and CDR2 are LGHNA and YSLEER. DNA for the CDR3: TGCGCCAGCAGCCAAGGATGGGGATCCTACGAGCAGTACTTC. It translates to CASSQGWGSYEQYF.

Only one count was recorded for this clone. This chain joins TRBV6-5 and TRBJ1-5, with D hard to call. V gave up 5 bases and J gave up 0 bases, with 11 bases separating them. The CDR3 is made up of 15 amino acids. Germline-derived CDR1 and CDR2 are MNHEY and SVGAGI. This chain's CDR3 is CASSSAVYSNQPQHF. In DNA, the CDR3 is TGTGCCAGCAGTAGTGCCGTTTATAGCAATCAGCCCCAGCATTTT.

This chain uses TRBV29-1 with TRBJ1-2; tentative D call: TRBD1 (5 bases). From germline, CDR1 is SQVTM and CDR2 ANQGSEA. Trimming shortened V by 0 bases and J by 6 bases, and 17 bases separated the two germline ends. The CDR3 is 15 amino acids. The CDR3 reads CSVEDPVRVWDGYTF. The DNA for the CDR3 is TGCAGCGTTGAAGATCCGGTCAGGGTATGGGATGGCTACACCTTC.

This chain uses TRBV4-1 with TRBJ1-5; 9 bases agree with TRBD1. Per germline, CDR1 MGHRA and CDR2 YSYEKL. V shed 1 base and J 4 bases; nucleotides not matched to a gene: 5. The CDR3 loop spans 16 amino acids. CDR3 residues: CASSQVTGGKNQPQHF. The CDR3 nucleotides read TGCGCCAGCAGCCAAGTCACAGGGGGCAAAAATCAGCCCCAGCATTTT.

This chain connects TRBV4-1 to TRBJ2-7, with TRBD2 identical over 9 bases. CDR1 is MGHRA and CDR2 is YSYEKL in the germline V gene. This CDR3 is 14 amino acids long. Trimming cost V 4 bases and J 2 bases; bases outside gene matches: 3. The CDR3 reads CASSPSGGPYEQYF. The CDR3 region has the DNA TGCGCCAGCAGCCCCAGCGGGGGGCCCTACGAGCAGTACTTC.